The clone carrying this T cell receptor beta chain came up many times. The assay was immunoSEQ multiplex PCR, and TCRdb's table has in-frame clones only and misses some. The sample lists more than 250,000 clones, around 90% occurring once. CDR1 and CDR2 (germline): SGHVS, FQNEAQ. There are 14 residues in the CDR3. After removal of 5 bases from V and 6 bases from J, the junction contained 10 bases not matched to a gene. Recovered status in Cohort 3 required two negative PCRs, clearance, or symptom resolution. The data are from a study of blood T cell repertoires in COVID-19. About the study: COVID-19 samples from acute and convalescent phases originated in the United States, Italy and Spain. Nucleic acid was either cDNA or gDNA, and it came from T cells, B-cell-depleted T cells, or PBMCs.

The source material was PBMCs or T cells enriched from blood (not recorded which). This TCR derives from a woman in her 30s who had recovered from COVID-19. The chain carries TRBV7-8 and TRBJ2-7; 7 bases map to TRBD2. The CDR3 loop is CASSPQGGEAEQYF. The CDR3 coding sequence is TGTGCCAGCAGCCCGCAGGGAGGGGAGGCCGAGCAGTACTTC.